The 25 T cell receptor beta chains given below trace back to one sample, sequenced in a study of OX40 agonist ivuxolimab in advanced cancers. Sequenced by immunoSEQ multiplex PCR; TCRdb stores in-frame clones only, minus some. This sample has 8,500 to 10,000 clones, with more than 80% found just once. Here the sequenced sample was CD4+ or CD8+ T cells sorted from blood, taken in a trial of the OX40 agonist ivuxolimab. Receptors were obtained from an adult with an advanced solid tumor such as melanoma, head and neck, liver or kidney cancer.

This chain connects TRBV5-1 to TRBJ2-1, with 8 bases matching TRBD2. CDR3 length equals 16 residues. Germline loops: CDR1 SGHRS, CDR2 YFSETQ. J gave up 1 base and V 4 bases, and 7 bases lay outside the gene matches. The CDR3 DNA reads TGCGCCAGCAGCCCCCAAACTAGCGGTTCCTACAATGAGCAGTTCTTC. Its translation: CASSPQTSGSYNEQFF.

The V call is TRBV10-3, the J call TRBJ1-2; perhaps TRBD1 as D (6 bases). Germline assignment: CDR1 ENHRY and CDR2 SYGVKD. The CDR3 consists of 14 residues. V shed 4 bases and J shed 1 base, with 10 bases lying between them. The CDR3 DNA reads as TGTGCCATCAGTGGAGGGGGGTTTAACTATGGCTACACCTTC. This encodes CAISGGGFNYGYTF.

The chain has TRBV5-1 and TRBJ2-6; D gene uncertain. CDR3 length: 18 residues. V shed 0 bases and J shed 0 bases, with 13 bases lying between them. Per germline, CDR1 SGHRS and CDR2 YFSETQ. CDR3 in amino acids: CASSLGTTPLSGANVLTF. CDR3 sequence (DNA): TGCGCCAGCAGCTTGGGGACCACCCCACTCTCTGGGGCCAACGTCCTGACTTTC.

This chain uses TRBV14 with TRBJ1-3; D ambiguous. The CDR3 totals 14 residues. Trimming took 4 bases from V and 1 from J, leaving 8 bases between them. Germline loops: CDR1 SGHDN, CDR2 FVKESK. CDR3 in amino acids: CASSLRGSGNTIYF. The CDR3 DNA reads TGTGCCAGCAGCCTTAGAGGATCTGGAAACACCATATATTTT.

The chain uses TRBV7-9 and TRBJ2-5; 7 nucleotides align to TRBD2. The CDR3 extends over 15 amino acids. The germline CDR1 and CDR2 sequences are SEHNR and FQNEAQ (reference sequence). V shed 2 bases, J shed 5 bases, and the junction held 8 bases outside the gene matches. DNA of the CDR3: TGTGCCAGCAGCTTAAGGTTGGGGGGGATGGAGACCCAGTACTTC. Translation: CASSLRLGGMETQYF.

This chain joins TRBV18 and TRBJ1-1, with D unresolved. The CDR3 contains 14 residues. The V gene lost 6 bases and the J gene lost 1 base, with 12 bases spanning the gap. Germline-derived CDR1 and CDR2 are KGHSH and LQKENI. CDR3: CASSPPDKNTEAFF. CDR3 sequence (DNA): TGTGCCAGCTCCCCTCCCGACAAGAACACTGAAGCTTTCTTT.

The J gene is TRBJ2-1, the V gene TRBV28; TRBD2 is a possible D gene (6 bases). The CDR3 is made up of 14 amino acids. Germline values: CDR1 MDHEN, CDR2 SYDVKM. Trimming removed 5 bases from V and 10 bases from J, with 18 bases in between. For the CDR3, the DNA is TGTGCCAGCAGTGTTGTCCCGGGACTTGGGGAGCAGTTCTTC. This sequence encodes CASSVVPGLGEQFF.

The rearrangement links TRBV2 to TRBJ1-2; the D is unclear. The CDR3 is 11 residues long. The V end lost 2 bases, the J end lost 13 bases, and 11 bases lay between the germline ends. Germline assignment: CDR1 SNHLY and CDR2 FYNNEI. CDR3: CASSERGSSTF. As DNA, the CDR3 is TGTGCCAGCAGTGAACGGGGATCAAGCACCTTC.

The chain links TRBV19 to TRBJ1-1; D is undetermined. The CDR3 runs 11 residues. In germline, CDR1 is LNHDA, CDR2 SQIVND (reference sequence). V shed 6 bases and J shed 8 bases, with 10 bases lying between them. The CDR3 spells CASSRVKEAFF. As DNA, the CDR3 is TGTGCCAGTAGCCGTGTAAAGGAAGCTTTCTTT. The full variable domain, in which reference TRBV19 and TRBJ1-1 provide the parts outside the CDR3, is DGGITQSPKYLFRKEGQNVTLSCEQNLNHDAMYWYRQDPGQGLRLIYYSQIVNDFQKGDIAEGYSVSREKKESFPLTVTSAQKNPTAFYLCASSRVKEAFFGQGTRLTVV.

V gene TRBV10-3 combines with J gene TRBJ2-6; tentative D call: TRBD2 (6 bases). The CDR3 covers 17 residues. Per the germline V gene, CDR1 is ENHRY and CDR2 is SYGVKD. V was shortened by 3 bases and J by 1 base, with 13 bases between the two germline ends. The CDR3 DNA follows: TGTGCCATCAGTGACCTCGGGGGAGCGTCTGGGGCCAACGTCCTGACTTTC. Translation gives CAISDLGGASGANVLTF.

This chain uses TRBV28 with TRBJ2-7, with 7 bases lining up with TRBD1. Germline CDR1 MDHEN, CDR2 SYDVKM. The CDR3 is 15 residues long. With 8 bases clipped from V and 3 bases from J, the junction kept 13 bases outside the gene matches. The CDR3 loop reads CASGGTTGKDYEQYF. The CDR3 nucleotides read TGTGCCAGCGGGGGTACGACAGGGAAGGACTACGAGCAGTACTTC.

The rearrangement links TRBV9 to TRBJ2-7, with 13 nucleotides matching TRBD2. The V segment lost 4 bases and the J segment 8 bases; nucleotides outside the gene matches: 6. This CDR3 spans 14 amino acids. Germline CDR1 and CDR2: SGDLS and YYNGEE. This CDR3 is CASSPGLAGVKQYF. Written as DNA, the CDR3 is TGTGCCAGCAGCCCAGGACTAGCGGGAGTGAAGCAGTACTTC. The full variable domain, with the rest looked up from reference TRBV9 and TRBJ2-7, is DSGVTQTPKHLITATGQRVTLRCSPRSGDLSVYWYQQSLDQGLQFLIQYYNGEERAKGNILERFSAQQFPDLHSELNLSSLELGDSALYFCASSPGLAGVKQYFGPGTRLTVT.

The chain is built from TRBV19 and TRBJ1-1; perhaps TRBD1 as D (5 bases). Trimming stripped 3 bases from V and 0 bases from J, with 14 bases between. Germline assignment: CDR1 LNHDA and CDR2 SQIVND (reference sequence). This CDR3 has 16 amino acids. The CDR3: CASSIVGEQMNTEAFF. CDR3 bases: TGTGCCAGTAGTATCGTGGGGGAACAGATGAACACTGAAGCTTTCTTT. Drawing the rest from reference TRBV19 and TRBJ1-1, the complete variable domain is DGGITQSPKYLFRKEGQNVTLSCEQNLNHDAMYWYRQDPGQGLRLIYYSQIVNDFQKGDIAEGYSVSREKKESFPLTVTSAQKNPTAFYLCASSIVGEQMNTEAFFGQGTRLTVV.

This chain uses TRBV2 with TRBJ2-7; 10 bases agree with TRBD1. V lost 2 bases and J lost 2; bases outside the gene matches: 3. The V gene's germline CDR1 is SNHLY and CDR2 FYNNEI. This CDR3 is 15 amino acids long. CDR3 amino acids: CASSERQGATYEQYF. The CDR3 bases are TGTGCCAGCAGTGAAAGACAGGGGGCCACCTACGAGCAGTACTTC.

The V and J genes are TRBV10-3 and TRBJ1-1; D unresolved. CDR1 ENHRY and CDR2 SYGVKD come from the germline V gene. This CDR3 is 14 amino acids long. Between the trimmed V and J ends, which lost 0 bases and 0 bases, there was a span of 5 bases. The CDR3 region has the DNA TGTGCCATCAGTGAGTCCGGCGTGAACACTGAAGCTTTCTTT. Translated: CAISESGVNTEAFF.

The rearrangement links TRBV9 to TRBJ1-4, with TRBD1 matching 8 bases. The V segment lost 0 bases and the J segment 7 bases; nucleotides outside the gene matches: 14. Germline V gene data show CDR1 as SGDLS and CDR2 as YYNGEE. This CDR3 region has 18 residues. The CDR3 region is CASSVAPGGEARPEKLFF. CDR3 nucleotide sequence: TGTGCCAGCAGCGTAGCTCCAGGGGGCGAAGCCCGCCCTGAAAAACTGTTTTTT.

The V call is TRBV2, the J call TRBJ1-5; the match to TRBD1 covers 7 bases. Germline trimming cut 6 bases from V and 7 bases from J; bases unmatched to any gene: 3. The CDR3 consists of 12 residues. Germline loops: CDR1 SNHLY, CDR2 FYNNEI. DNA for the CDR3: TGTGCCAGCAGGGGGGACAGACAGCCCCAGCATTTT. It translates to CASRGDRQPQHF. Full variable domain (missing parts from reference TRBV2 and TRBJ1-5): EPEVTQTPSHQVTQMGQEVILRCVPISNHLYFYWYRQILGQKVEFLVSFYNNEISEKSEIFDDQFSVERPDGSNFTLKIRSTKLEDSAMYFCASRGDRQPQHFGDGTRLSIL.

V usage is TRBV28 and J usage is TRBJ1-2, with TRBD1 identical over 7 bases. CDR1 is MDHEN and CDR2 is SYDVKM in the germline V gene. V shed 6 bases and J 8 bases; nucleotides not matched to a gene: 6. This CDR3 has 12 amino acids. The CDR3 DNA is TGTGCCAGCAGGGAGGGGGCCCGGGGCTACACCTTC. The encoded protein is CASREGARGYTF.

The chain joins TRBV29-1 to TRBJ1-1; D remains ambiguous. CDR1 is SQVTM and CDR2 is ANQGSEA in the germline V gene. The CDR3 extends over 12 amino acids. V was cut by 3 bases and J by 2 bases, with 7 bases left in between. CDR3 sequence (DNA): TGCAGCGTTGATAGGGCCAACACTGAAGCTTTCTTT. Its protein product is CSVDRANTEAFF.

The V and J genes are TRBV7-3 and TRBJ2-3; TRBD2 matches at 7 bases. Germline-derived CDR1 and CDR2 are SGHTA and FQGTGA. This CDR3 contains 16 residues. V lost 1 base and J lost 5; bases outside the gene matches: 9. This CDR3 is CASSLNPAGAVDTQYF. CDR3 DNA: TGTGCCAGCAGCTTAAACCCGGCGGGAGCGGTAGATACGCAGTATTTT.

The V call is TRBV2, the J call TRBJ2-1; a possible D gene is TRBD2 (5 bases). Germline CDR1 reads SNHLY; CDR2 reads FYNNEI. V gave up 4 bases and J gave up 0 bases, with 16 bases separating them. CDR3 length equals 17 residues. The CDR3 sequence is CASSAPFERNSYNEQFF. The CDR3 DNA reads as TGTGCCAGCAGTGCCCCCTTTGAGCGGAACTCCTACAATGAGCAGTTCTTC.

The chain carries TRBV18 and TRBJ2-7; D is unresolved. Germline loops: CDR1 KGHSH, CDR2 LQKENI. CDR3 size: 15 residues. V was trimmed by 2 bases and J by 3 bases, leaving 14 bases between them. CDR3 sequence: CASSPVSAEGYEQYF. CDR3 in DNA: TGTGCCAGCTCACCAGTCTCGGCCGAAGGCTACGAGCAGTACTTC.

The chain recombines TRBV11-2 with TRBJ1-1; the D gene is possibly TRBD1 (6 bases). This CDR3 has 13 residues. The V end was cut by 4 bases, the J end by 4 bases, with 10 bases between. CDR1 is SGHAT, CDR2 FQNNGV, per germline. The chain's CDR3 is CASSSQGGTEAFF. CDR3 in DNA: TGTGCCAGCAGCTCTCAAGGGGGCACTGAAGCTTTCTTT.

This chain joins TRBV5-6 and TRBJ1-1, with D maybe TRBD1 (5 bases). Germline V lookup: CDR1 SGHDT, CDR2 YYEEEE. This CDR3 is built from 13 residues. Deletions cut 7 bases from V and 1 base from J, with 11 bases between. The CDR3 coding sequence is TGTGCCAGCGTAATCCAGGGGAACACTGAAGCTTTCTTT. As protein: CASVIQGNTEAFF.

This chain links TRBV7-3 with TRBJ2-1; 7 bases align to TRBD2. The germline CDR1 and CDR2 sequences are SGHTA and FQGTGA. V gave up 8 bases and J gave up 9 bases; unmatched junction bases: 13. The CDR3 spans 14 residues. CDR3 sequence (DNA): TGTGCCAGCTCCAGGGAGGGAGGGCCAAGTGAGCAGTTCTTC. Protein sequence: CASSREGGPSEQFF. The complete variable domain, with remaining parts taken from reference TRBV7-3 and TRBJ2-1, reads GAGVSQTPSNKVTEKGKYVELRCDPISGHTALYWYRQSLGQGPEFLIYFQGTGAADDSGLPNDRFFAVRPEGSVSTLKIQRTERGDSAVYLCASSREGGPSEQFFGPGTRLTVL.